The 10 T cell receptor beta chains in this list originate from one sample, sequenced in a study of blood T cell repertoires in COVID-19. Generated by immunoSEQ multiplex PCR, the TCRdb table keeps only in-frame clones and is missing some. Altogether 200,000 to 250,000 clones are present, around 87% being singletons, with the ten largest covering approximately 15%. The sequencing input was PBMCs or T cells enriched from blood (not recorded which). These receptors originate from a man aged 25 to 40 who had been exposed to COVID-19.

This chain connects TRBV19 to TRBJ1-6; TRBD1 might be the D (6 bases). Germline V lookup: CDR1 LNHDA, CDR2 SQIVND (reference sequence). V was pared by 5 bases and J by 7 bases, with 18 bases between. The CDR3 is made up of 16 amino acids. CDR3 sequence: CASSRGAGQRNSPLHF. CDR3 coding DNA: TGTGCCAGTAGTCGCGGCGCTGGACAGAGGAATTCACCCCTCCACTTT.

The V and J genes are TRBV5-1 and TRBJ2-1, with 9 bases aligning to TRBD1. The J segment lost 15 bases and the V segment lost 2 bases, leaving 18 bases of the junction unmatched. Germline CDR1 and CDR2: SGHRS and YFSETQ. The CDR3 spans 16 residues. The CDR3: CASSFRGTGYPKHWFF. As DNA, the CDR3 is TGCGCCAGCAGCTTTCGGGGGACAGGGTACCCTAAACACTGGTTCTTC.

This chain connects TRBV19 to TRBJ2-2; 8 nucleotides match TRBD1. With 5 bases clipped from V and 0 bases from J, the junction kept 5 bases outside the gene matches. The CDR3 is made up of 16 amino acids. The germline gives CDR1 LNHDA, CDR2 SQIVND (reference sequence). CDR3 sequence reads: CASSHRQGTNTGELFF. CDR3 DNA sequence: TGTGCCAGTAGTCACCGACAGGGGACGAACACCGGGGAGCTGTTTTTT.

The chain links TRBV9 to TRBJ2-2; unclear D gene. V was pared by 0 bases and J by 1 base, with 10 bases between. CDR3 length: 16 amino acids. Germline V lookup: CDR1 SGDLS, CDR2 YYNGEE. CDR3 coding DNA: TGTGCCAGCAGCGTAGCGCGCGGAGAGAACACCGGGGAGCTGTTTTTT. Protein: CASSVARGENTGELFF.

This clone was seen a single time. V and J are TRBV7-9 and TRBJ2-7; D not resolved. The CDR3 loop spans 15 amino acids. Germline loops: CDR1 SEHNR, CDR2 FQNEAQ (reference sequence). Trimming removed 2 bases from V and 3 bases from J, with 14 bases in between. This chain's CDR3 is CASSLYSTSLYEQYF. CDR3 coding DNA: TGTGCCAGCAGCTTATATAGCACCTCACTCTACGAGCAGTACTTC. Complete variable domain (other parts from reference TRBV7-9 and TRBJ2-7): DTGVSQNPRHKITKRGQNVTFRCDPISEHNRLYWYRQTLGQGPEFLTYFQNEAQLEKSRLLSDRFSAERPKGSFSTLEIQRTEQGDSAMYLCASSLYSTSLYEQYFGPGTRLTVT.

V usage is TRBV12-3 or TRBV12-4 and J usage is TRBJ1-5, with TRBD1 matching 9 bases. This CDR3 has 13 amino acids. V lost 6 bases, J lost 5 bases, and 2 bases stayed unmatched. CDR3 sequence reads: CASSRTGDQPQHF. CDR3 in DNA: TGTGCCAGCAGCCGGACAGGGGATCAGCCCCAGCATTTT.

This chain connects TRBV5-6 to TRBJ2-7, with a possible D match to TRBD1 (5 bases). The V and J ends lost 2 bases and 3 bases respectively, with 6 bases between them. This CDR3 has 12 amino acids. The V gene's germline CDR1 is SGHDT and CDR2 YYEEEE. CDR3 nucleotide sequence: TGTGCCAGCAGCTTTCAGGGCTACGAGCAGTACTTC. This gives the protein CASSFQGYEQYF.

This chain uses TRBV2 with TRBJ1-3, with unresolved D. Germline CDR1 SNHLY, CDR2 FYNNEI. There are 17 residues in the CDR3. The ends were cut back, 3 bases at V and 0 bases at J, with 15 bases in the middle. CDR3 residues: CASSEGPQALSGNTIYF. In DNA form, the CDR3 reads TGTGCCAGCAGTGAGGGTCCGCAGGCCCTCTCTGGAAACACCATATATTTT.

The chain joins TRBV7-2 to TRBJ1-2; no firm D call. V shed 2 bases and J shed 7 bases, with 20 bases lying between them. This CDR3 is 16 amino acids long. The V gene's germline CDR1 is SGHTA and CDR2 FQGNSA. CDR3 amino acids: CASSLMFGGNAAGYTF. The CDR3 DNA reads TGTGCCAGCAGCTTAATGTTCGGCGGCAACGCGGCTGGCTACACCTTC.

The rearrangement uses TRBV5-6 and TRBJ1-2, with D uncertain. Germline V gene data show CDR1 as SGHDT and CDR2 as YYEEEE. Trimming removed 1 base at V and 2 bases at J, with 9 bases between. The CDR3 extends over 14 amino acids. CDR3 in amino acids: CASSLTPRNYGYTF. For the CDR3, the DNA is TGTGCCAGCAGCTTGACACCCCGAAACTATGGCTACACCTTC.